The clone carrying this T cell receptor beta chain was recorded only once. Its antigen is unknown. PCR primers comprised 60 Vbeta and 13 Jbeta primers. Data came from immunoSEQ multiplex PCR; TCRdb stores just in-frame clones and leaves some out. Here the sample spans about 160,000 clones, over 70% being singletons. V shed 1 base and J shed 6 bases, with 13 bases lying between them. Germline CDR1 is SEHNR and CDR2 is FQNEAQ (reference sequence). The CDR3 is 14 residues long. The record originates from a study of cytomegalovirus exposure and HLA in healthy donors. Study-wide results and limits: The likely origin of a cluster of highly shared sequence variants was a sequencing artifact.

Sequencing was done on a sample of PBMCs. The sequence derives from a woman in her 40s in good health and CMV-seropositive. This chain connects TRBV7-9 to TRBJ2-7; D is possibly TRBD1 (5 bases). CDR3 loop: CASSLVGQLGEQYF. Written as DNA, the CDR3 is TGTGCCAGCAGCTTAGTTGGACAATTGGGCGAGCAGTACTTC.